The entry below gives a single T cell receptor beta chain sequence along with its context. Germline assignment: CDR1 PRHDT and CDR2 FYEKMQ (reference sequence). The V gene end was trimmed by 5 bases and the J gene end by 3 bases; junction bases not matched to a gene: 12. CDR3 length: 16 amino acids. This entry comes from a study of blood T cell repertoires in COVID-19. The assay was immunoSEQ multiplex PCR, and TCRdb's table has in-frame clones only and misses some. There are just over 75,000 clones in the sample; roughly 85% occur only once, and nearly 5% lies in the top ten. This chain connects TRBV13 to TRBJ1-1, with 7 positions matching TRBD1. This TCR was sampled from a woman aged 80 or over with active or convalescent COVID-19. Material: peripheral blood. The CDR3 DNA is TGTGCCAGCAGCCATACCTACGACAGGGACGACACTGAAGCTTTCTTT. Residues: CASSHTYDRDDTEAFF. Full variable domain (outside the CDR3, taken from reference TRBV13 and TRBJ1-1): AAGVIQSPRHLIKEKRETATLKCYPIPRHDTVYWYQQGPGQDPQFLISFYEKMQSDKGSIPDRFSAQQFSDYHSELNMSSLELGDSALYFCASSHTYDRDDTEAFFGQGTRLTVV.